This T cell receptor (beta chain) appears in the sequencing data of a study of cytomegalovirus exposure and HLA in healthy donors. The primer mix had 60 Vbeta and 13 Jbeta primers. Sequencing used immunoSEQ multiplex PCR; TCRdb keeps in-frame clones, though not all of them. This specimen shows about 140,000 clones; the ten leading clones hold 2% to 3%. Sequencing was performed on PBMCs. The receptor's source is a man in his forties in good health and CMV-seronegative.

The CDR3 coding sequence is TGCGCCAGCAGCTTGGGGACTAGCAGGGCCCCAGAGACCCAGTACTTC. Its protein product is CASSLGTSRAPETQYF. This sequence joins TRBV5-1 and TRBJ2-5; TRBD2 agrees at 8 bases. After removal of 0 bases from V and 4 bases from J, the junction contained 8 bases not matched to a gene. Germline V gene lookup returns CDR1 SGHRS and CDR2 YFSETQ. The CDR3 sequence is 16 residues long.